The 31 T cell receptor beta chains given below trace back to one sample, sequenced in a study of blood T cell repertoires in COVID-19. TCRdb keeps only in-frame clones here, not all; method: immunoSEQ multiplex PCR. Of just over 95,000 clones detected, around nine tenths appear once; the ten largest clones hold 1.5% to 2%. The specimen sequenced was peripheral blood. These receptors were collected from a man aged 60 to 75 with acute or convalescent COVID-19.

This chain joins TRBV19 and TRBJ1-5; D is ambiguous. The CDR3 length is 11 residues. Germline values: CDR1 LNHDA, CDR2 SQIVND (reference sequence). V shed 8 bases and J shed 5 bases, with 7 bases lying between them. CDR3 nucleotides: TGTGCCAGTGGTCGGTATCAGCCCCAGCATTTT. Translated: CASGRYQPQHF.

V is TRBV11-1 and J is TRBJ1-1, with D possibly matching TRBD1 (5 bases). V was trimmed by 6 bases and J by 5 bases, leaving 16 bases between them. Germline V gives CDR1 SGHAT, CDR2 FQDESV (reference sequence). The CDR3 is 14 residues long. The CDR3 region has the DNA TGTGCCAGCAGTCCCCCCGCCAGGGCGACTGAAGCTTTCTTT. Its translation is CASSPPARATEAFF.

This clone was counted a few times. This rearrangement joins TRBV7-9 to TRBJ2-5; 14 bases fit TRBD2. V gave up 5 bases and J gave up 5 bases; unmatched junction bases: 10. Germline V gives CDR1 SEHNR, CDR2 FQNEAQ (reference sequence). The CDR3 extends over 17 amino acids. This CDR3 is CASSRRLAGGPRETQYF. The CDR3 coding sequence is TGTGCCAGCAGCCGCAGACTAGCGGGGGGGCCTAGGGAGACCCAGTACTTC.

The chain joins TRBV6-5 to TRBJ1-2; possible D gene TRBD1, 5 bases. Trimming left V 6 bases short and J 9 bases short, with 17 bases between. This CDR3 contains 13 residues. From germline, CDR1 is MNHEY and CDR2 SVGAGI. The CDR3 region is CASRRGIGSSYTF. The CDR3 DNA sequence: TGTGCCAGCAGAAGGGGCATAGGCTCCAGCTACACCTTC.

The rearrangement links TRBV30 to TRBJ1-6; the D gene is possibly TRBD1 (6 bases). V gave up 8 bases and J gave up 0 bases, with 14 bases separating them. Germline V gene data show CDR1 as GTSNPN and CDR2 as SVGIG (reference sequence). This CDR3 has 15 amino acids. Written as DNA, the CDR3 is TGTGCCCAGAGATCAGGGGTCTCCTATAATTCACCCCTCCACTTT. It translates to CAQRSGVSYNSPLHF. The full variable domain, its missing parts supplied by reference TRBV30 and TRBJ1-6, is SQTIHQWPATLVQPVGSPLSLECTVEGTSNPNLYWYRQAAGRGLQLLFYSVGIGQISSEVPQNLSASRPQDRQFILSSKKLLLSDSGFYLCAQRSGVSYNSPLHFGNGTRLTVT.

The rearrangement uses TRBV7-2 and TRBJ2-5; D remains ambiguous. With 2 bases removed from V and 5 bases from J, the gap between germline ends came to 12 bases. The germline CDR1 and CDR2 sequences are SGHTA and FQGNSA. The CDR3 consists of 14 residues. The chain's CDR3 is CASSLRSTGETQYF. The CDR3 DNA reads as TGTGCCAGCAGCTTAAGGAGTACTGGGGAGACCCAGTACTTC.

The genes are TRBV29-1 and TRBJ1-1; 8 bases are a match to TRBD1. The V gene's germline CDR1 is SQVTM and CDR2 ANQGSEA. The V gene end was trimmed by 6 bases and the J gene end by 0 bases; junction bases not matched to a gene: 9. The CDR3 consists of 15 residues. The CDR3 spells CSVPGQGALNTEAFF. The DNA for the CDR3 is TGCAGCGTCCCCGGGCAGGGGGCACTGAACACTGAAGCTTTCTTT. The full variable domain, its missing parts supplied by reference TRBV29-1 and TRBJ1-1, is SAVISQKPSRDICQRGTSLTIQCQVDSQVTMMFWYRQQPGQSLTLIATANQGSEATYESGFVIDKFPISRPNLTFSTLTVSNMSPEDSSIYLCSVPGQGALNTEAFFGQGTRLTVV.

The CDR3 region is CASSQYQGKDYGYTF. CDR3 sequence (DNA): TGTGCCAGCAGCCAATATCAGGGGAAGGACTATGGCTACACCTTC. The chain employs TRBV4-2 and TRBJ1-2, with D perhaps matching TRBD1 (6 bases). Deletions cut 2 bases from V and 3 bases from J, with 13 bases between. The germline V gene encodes CDR1 LGHNA and CDR2 YNFKEQ. The CDR3 loop spans 15 amino acids.

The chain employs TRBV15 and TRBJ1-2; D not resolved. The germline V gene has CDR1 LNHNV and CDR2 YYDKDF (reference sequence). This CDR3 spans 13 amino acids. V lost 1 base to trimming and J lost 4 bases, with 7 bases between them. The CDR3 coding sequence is TGTGCCACCAGCAGAGGGGAGGTCTATGGCTACACCTTC. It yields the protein CATSRGEVYGYTF.

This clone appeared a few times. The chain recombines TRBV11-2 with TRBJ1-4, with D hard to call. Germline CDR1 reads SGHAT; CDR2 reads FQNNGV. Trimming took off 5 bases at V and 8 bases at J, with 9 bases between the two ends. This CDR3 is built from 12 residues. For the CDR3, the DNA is TGTGCCAGCAGCGTGCAGGCGGAAAAACTGTTTTTT. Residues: CASSVQAEKLFF.

The CDR3 loop is CASSRGNQETQYF. The CDR3, as DNA: TGTGCCAGCAGTAGAGGGAACCAAGAGACCCAGTACTTC. The chain links TRBV6-2 or TRBV6-3 to TRBJ2-5, with D tentatively TRBD2 (5 bases). Trimming removed 5 bases at V and 0 bases at J, with 7 bases between. Germline CDR1 reads MNHEY; CDR2 reads SVGEGT. The CDR3 extends over 13 amino acids.

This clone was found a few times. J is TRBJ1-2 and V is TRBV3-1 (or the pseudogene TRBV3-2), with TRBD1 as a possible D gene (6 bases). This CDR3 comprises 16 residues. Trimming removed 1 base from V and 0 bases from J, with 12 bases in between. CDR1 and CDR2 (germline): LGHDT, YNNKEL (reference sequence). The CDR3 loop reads CASSQVTAGANYGYTF. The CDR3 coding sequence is TGTGCCAGCAGCCAAGTTACAGCAGGGGCTAACTATGGCTACACCTTC.

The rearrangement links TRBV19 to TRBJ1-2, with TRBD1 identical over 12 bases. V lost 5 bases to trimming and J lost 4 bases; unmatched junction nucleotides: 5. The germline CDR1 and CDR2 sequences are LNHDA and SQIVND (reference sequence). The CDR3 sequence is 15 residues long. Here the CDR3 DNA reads TGTGCCAGTAGTGCTGGGACAGGGGGCAGCTATGGCTACACCTTC. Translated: CASSAGTGGSYGYTF. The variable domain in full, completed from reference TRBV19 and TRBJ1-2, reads DGGITQSPKYLFRKEGQNVTLSCEQNLNHDAMYWYRQDPGQGLRLIYYSQIVNDFQKGDIAEGYSVSREKKESFPLTVTSAQKNPTAFYLCASSAGTGGSYGYTFGSGTRLTVV.

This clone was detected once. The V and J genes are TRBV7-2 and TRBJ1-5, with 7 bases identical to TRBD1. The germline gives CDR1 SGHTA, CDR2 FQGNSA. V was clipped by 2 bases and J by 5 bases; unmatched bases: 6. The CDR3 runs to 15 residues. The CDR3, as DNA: TGTGCCAGCAGCTTAATGGCAGGGGGTGATCAGCCCCAGCATTTT. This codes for CASSLMAGGDQPQHF.

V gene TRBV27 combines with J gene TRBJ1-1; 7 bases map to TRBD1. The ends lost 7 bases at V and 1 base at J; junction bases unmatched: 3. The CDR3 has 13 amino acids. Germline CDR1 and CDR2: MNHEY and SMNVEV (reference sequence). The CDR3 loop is CASTRQGNTEAFF. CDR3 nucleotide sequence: TGTGCCAGCACTAGACAGGGGAACACTGAAGCTTTCTTT.

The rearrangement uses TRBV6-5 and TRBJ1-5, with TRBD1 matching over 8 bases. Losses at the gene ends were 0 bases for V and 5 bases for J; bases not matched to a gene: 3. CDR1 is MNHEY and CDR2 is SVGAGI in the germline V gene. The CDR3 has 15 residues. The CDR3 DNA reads TGTGCCAGCAGTTACTCAACGACAGGGGATCAGCCCCAGCATTTT. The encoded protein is CASSYSTTGDQPQHF.

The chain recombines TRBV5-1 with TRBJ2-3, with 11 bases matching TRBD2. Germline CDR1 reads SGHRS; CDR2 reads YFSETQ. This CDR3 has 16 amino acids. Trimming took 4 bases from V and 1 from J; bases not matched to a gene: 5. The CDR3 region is CASSPGGLAGTDTQYF. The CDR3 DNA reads TGCGCCAGCAGCCCTGGGGGACTAGCGGGCACAGATACGCAGTATTTT.

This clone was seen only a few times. CDR3 DNA sequence: TGTGCCAGCAGCCCGGACAGAAGCAATCAGCCCCAGCATTTT. This encodes CASSPDRSNQPQHF. The V gene is TRBV6-5, the J gene TRBJ1-5, with D maybe TRBD1 (6 bases). Between the trimmed V and J ends, which lost 6 bases and 1 base, there was a span of 10 bases. CDR3 length: 14 residues. Germline V gives CDR1 MNHEY, CDR2 SVGAGI.

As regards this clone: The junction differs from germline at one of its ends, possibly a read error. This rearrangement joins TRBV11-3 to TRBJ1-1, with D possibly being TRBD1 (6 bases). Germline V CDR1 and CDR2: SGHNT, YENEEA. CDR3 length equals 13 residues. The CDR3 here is CASSLRGNAEAFF. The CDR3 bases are TGTGCCAGCAGCTTAAGGGGGAACGCTGAAGCTTTCTTT.

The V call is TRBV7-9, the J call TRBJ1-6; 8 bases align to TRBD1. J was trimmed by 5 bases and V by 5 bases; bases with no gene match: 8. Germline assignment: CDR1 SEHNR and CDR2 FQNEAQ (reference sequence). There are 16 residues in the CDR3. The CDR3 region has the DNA TGTGCCAGCAGCCCCCAGGGACAGGTCGATAATTCACCCCTCCACTTT. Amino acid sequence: CASSPQGQVDNSPLHF.

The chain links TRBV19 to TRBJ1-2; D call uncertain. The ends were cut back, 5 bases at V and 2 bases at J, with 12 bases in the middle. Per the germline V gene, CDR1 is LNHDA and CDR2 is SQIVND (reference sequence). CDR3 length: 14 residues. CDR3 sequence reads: CASSLGPPNYGYTF. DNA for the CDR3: TGTGCCAGTAGTCTGGGCCCTCCCAACTATGGCTACACCTTC.

The CDR3 is CAIDQGAGQPQHF. The CDR3 nucleotides are TGTGCCATCGACCAGGGGGCTGGTCAGCCCCAGCATTTT. This chain connects TRBV7-9 to TRBJ1-5; 8 nucleotides align to TRBD1. The CDR3 sequence is 13 residues long. CDR1 SEHNR and CDR2 FQNEAQ come from the germline V gene (reference sequence). V trimming: 10 bases; J trimming: 6 bases; junction bases outside the gene matches: 8.

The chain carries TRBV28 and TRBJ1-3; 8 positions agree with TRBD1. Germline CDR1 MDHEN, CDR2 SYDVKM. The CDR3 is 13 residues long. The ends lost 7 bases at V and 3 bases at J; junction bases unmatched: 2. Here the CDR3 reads CASTTGGGNTIYF. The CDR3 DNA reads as TGTGCCAGCACTACAGGGGGTGGAAACACCATATATTTT.

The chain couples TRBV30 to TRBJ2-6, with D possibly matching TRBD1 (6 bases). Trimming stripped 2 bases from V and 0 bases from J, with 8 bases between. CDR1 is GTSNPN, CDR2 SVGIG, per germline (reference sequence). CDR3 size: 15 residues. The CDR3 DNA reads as TGTGCCTGGAGTATAGGGGGCTCTGGGGCCAACGTCCTGACTTTC. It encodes CAWSIGGSGANVLTF. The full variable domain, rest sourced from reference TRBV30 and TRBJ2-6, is SQTIHQWPATLVQPVGSPLSLECTVEGTSNPNLYWYRQAAGRGLQLLFYSVGIGQISSEVPQNLSASRPQDRQFILSSKKLLLSDSGFYLCAWSIGGSGANVLTFGAGSRLTVL.

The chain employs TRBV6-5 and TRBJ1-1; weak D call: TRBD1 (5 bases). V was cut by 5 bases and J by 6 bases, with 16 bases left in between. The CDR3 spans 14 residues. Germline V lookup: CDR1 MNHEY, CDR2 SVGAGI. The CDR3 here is CASSRQQLGAEAFF. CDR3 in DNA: TGTGCCAGCAGTAGACAGCAATTGGGCGCTGAAGCTTTCTTT.

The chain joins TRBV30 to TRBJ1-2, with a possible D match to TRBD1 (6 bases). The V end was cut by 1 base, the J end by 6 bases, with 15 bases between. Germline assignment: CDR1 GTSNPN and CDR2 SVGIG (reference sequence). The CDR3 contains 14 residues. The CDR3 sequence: CAWSAQGLGDGYTF. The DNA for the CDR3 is TGTGCCTGGAGTGCACAGGGCCTTGGGGATGGCTACACCTTC.

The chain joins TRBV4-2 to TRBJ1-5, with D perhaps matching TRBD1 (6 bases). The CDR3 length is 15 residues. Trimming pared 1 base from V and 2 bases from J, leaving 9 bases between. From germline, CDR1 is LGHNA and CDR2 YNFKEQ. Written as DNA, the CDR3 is TGTGCCAGCAGCCAAGGGGCAGGGGGCAATCAGCCCCAGCATTTT. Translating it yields CASSQGAGGNQPQHF.

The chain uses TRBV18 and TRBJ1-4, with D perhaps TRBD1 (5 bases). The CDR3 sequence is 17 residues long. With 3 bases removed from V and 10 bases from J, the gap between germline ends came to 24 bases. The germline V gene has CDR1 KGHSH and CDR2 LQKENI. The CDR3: CASSPREIYGGTGKLFF. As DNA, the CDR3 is TGTGCCAGCTCACCTCGGGAGATATACGGGGGGACCGGAAAACTGTTTTTT. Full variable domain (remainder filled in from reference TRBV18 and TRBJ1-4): NAGVMQNPRHLVRRRGQEARLRCSPMKGHSHVYWYRQLPEEGLKFMVYLQKENIIDESGMPKERFSAEFPKEGPSILRIQQVVRGDSAAYFCASSPREIYGGTGKLFFGSGTQLSVL.

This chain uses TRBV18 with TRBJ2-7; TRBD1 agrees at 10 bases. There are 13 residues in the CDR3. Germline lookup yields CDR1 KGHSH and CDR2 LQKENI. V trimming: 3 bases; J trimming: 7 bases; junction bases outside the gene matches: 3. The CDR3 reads CASSPGQGREQYV. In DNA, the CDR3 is TGTGCCAGCTCACCGGGACAGGGGAGGGAGCAGTACGTC.

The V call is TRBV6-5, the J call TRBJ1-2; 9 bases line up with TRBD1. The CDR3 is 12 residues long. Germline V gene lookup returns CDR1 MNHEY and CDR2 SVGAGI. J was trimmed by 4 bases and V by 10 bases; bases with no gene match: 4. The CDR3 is CATGQGPYGYTF. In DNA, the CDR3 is TGTGCCACAGGACAGGGGCCCTATGGCTACACCTTC.

The CDR3 region is CASGLVVVGGFDSPLHF. Here the CDR3 DNA reads TGTGCTAGTGGTTTGGTAGTGGTAGGGGGCTTTGATTCACCCCTCCACTTT. The chain joins TRBV12-5 to TRBJ1-6, with TRBD1 identical over 7 bases. V lost 0 bases and J lost 8; bases outside the gene matches: 10. This CDR3 has 17 residues. In germline, CDR1 is LGHNT, CDR2 FRNRAP. Full variable domain (remainder filled in from reference TRBV12-5 and TRBJ1-6): DARVTQTPRHKVTEMGQEVTMRCQPILGHNTVFWYRQTMMQGLELLAYFRNRAPLDDSGMPKDRFSAEMPDATLATLKIQPSEPRDSAVYFCASGLVVVGGFDSPLHFGNGTRLTVT.